A selection of T cell receptor beta chains follows, all from one sample in a study of shared clonotypes between healthy human individuals. Generated by immunoSEQ multiplex PCR, the TCRdb table keeps only in-frame clones and is missing some. The data show about 870,000 clones, around 92% seen once. Sequenced input: naive CD8+ T cells sorted from blood. Source of these receptors: a man between 25 and 39 years old in good health. Both conserved end residues are part of each CDR3. The order of the fields is V gene, CDR3 protein.

V: TRBV25-1
CDR3: CASTHLSEAFF

V: TRBV10-1
CDR3: CASSELGAVGDNEQFF

V: TRBV9
CDR3: CASSVQGARADTQYF

V: TRBV9
CDR3: CASSAPRDRVDTGELFF

V: TRBV7-8
CDR3: CASSGRIGHSYEQYF

V: TRBV9
CDR3: CASSVWSTGELFF

V: TRBV5-4
CDR3: CASSLVVTGAQYF

V: TRBV2
CDR3: CASSEALQGGDTEAFF

V: TRBV6-5
CDR3: CASSYKMNTEAFF

V: TRBV27
CDR3: CASSLGWLAAQETQYF

V: TRBV7-6
CDR3: CASSPASGEYNEQFF

V: TRBV9
CDR3: CATTTYNEQFF

V: TRBV6-5
CDR3: CASSGQRLPQEQFF

V: TRBV27
CDR3: CASSLSAGAFYNEQFF

V: TRBV7-6
CDR3: CASSSRMGNNEQFF

V: TRBV4-1
CDR3: CASSSYRGVASGNTIYF

V: TRBV11-2
CDR3: CASSLAGGNEQYF

V: TRBV27
CDR3: CASSLSVGISYEQYF

V: TRBV4-3
CDR3: CASSQAWAGNYEQYF

V: TRBV27
CDR3: CASSLRPPASGLAGKSSYNEQFF

V: TRBV29-1
CDR3: CSVVDRLWEQYF

V: TRBV4-1
CDR3: CASSQELAGDEQYF

V: TRBV7-9
CDR3: CASTTPGLAGSLPYEQYF

V: TRBV4-1
CDR3: CASSQVEAGEQFF

V: TRBV2
CDR3: CASNQGETVNEKLFF

V: TRBV21-1
CDR3: CASSKGGGQGPAIGREGSYNEQFF

V: TRBV10-3
CDR3: CAISDSASGIPVVEQYF

V: TRBV29-1
CDR3: CSVGAGRFRGNEQFF

V: TRBV9
CDR3: CASSVSGSPGNIQYF

V: TRBV9
CDR3: CASSVGSESYEQYF

V: TRBV5-1
CDR3: CASSLDPATNYGYTF